The clone carrying this T cell receptor beta chain has at least ten counts. Its specificity is unknown. This entry belongs to a study of human T cells and chemical hapten exposure. Study-level findings and limits: No shift was seen in TCRs above 1 in 1000 frequency with DPC sensitization.

During construction of the library, unique molecular identifiers were attached to individual cDNA molecules for quantitative, reproducible TCR counting. Source study methods: The number of TCRs in each sample had a median of 95,638 and spanned about 20,000 to 690,600. TCRdb re-called the RACE reads through MiXCR, storing one row per CDR3 protein. TCRdb, rather than the study authors, made the V and J calls. The top ten clones hold around 3.6% of a sample with around 67,000 distinct CDR3 sequences, 8.5% of them seen once. The CDR3 spans 17 residues. Time point denoted: patch test 2, 6 weeks after DPC sensitization. The treatment is: therapeutic diphenylcyclopropenone sensitization with weekly scalp DPC. Alopecia patients deemed DPC-suitable, aged 18 to 70, excluding pregnancy.

The sequence came from a woman between 45 and 65 years old with alopecia areata. Some clones in this sample may be carry-over from other donors' samples. The source was whole blood, collected in connection with sensitization to the hapten diphenylcyclopropenone (DPC). The chain is built from TRBV21-1 and TRBJ1-6; the table's D gene call, TRBD1, was not cross checked with the DNA. TRBV21-1 is marked as a pseudogene. The CDR3 bases are TGTGCCAGCAGCAACCTAGGGGGAAAAAGTGGTAATTCACCCCTCCACTTT. As protein: CASSNLGGKSGNSPLHF.